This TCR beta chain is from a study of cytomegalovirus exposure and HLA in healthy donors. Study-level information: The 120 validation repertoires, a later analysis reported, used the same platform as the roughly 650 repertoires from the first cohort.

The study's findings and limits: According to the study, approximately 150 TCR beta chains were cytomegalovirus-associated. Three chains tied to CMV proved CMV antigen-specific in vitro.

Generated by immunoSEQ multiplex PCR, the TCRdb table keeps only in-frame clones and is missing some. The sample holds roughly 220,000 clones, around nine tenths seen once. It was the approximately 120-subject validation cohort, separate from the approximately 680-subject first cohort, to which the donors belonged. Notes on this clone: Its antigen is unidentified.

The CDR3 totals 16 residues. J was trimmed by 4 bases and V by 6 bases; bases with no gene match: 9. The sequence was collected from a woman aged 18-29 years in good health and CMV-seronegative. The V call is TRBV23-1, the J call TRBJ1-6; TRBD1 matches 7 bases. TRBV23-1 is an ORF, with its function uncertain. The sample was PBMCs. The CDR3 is CASSRFGTVYNSPLHF. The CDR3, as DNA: TGCGCCAGCAGCAGGTTTGGGACAGTGTATAATTCACCCCTCCACTTT.